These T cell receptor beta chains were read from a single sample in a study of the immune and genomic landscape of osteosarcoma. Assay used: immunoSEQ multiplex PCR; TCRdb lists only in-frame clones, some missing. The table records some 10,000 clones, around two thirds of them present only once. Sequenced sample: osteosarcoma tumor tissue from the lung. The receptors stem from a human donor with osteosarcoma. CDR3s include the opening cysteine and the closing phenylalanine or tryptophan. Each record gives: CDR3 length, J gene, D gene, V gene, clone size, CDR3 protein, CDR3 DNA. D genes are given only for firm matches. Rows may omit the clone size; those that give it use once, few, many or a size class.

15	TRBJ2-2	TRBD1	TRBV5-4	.	CASSPGQDLPGELFF	TGTGCCAGCAGCCCCGGACAGGATCTCCCCGGGGAGCTGTTTTTT
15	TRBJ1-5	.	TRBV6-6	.	CASRPLGGNNQPQHF	TGTGCCAGCAGACCCCTCGGGGGGAACAATCAGCCCCAGCATTTT
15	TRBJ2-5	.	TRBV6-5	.	CASSYTGGRVETQYF	TGTGCCAGCAGTTACACGGGCGGGCGGGTTGAGACCCAGTACTTC
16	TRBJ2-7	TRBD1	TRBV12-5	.	CASGLDQGTGDYEQYF	TGTGCTAGTGGTTTGGACCAGGGGACAGGGGACTACGAGCAGTACTTC
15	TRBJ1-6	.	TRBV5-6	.	CASSLEGRVASPLHF	TGTGCCAGCAGCTTGGAGGGCAGGGTGGCTTCACCCCTCCACTTT
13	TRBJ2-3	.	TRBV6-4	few	CASSVSGTDTQYF	TGTGCCAGCAGTGTTAGCGGCACAGATACGCAGTATTTT
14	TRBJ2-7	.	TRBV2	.	CASRHRDNSYEQYF	TGTGCCAGCAGACACCGGGACAACTCCTACGAGCAGTACTTC
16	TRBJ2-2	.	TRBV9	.	CASSVGVGSNTGELFF	TGTGCCAGCAGCGTAGGGGTGGGATCGAACACCGGGGAGCTGTTTTTT
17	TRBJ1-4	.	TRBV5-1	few	CASSPADRTPEGEKLFF	TGCGCCAGCAGCCCGGCTGACAGGACACCTGAAGGTGAAAAACTGTTTTTT
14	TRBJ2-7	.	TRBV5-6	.	CASSPPDLPKEQYF	TGTGCCAGCAGCCCGCCGGACTTACCGAAGGAGCAGTACTTC
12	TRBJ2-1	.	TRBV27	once	CASSSFHNEQFF	TGTGCCAGCAGTTCCTTTCACAATGAGCAGTTCTTC
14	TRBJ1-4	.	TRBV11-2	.	CASSLGVTNEKLFF	TGTGCCAGCAGCTTAGGAGTAACTAATGAAAAACTGTTTTTT
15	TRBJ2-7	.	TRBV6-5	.	CASRQSGTGTYEQYF	TGTGCCAGCAGACAATCCGGGACGGGAACCTACGAGCAGTACTTC
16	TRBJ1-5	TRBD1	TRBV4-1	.	CASSQEGTGKNQPQHF	TGCGCCAGCAGCCAAGAGGGGACAGGGAAGAATCAGCCCCAGCATTTT
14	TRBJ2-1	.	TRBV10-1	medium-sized	CASTAGPLSNEQFF	TGCGCCAGCACCGCGGGACCCTTAAGCAATGAGCAGTTCTTC
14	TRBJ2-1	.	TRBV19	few	CASSVTGGLNEQFF	TGTGCCAGTAGTGTGACAGGCGGACTAAATGAGCAGTTCTTC
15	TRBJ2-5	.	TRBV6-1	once	CASSEAVGPQETQYF	TGTGCCAGCAGTGAAGCGGTAGGTCCACAAGAGACCCAGTACTTC
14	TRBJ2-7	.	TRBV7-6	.	CASSRDWQTYEQYF	TGTGCCAGCAGTCGTGATTGGCAGACCTACGAGCAGTACTTC
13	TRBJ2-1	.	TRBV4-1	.	CASGEGVYNEQFF	TGCGCCAGCGGGGAAGGGGTCTACAATGAGCAGTTCTTC
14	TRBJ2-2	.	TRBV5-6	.	CASSRLPGDRGAVF	TGTGCCAGCAGCCGGTTGCCAGGGGATAGGGGAGCTGTTTTT
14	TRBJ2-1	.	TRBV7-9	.	CASSLGGSHNEQFF	TGTGCCAGCAGCTTAGGAGGGAGCCACAATGAGCAGTTCTTC
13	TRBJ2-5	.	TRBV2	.	CASSQVAAETQYF	TGTGCCAGCAGCCAGGTAGCTGCAGAGACCCAGTACTTC
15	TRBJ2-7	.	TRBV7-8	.	CASTLGMARVKEQYF	TGTGCCAGCACCCTGGGGATGGCTAGGGTAAAGGAGCAGTACTTC
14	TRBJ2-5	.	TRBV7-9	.	CASRHDRRRETQYF	TGTGCCAGCAGACACGACAGAAGGAGGGAGACCCAGTACTTC
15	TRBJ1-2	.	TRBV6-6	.	CASSPPGQTNYGYTF	TGTGCCAGCAGCCCACCCGGACAGACTAACTATGGCTACACCTTC
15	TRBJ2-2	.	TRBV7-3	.	CASSPSGTLTGELFF	TGTGCCAGCAGCCCGTCCGGGACACTGACCGGGGAGCTGTTTTTT
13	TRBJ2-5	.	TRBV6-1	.	CASSGQAQETQYF	TGTGCCAGCAGCGGGCAGGCACAAGAGACCCAGTACTTC
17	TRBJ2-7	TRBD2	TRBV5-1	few	CASSLAELAGGDYEQYF	TGCGCCAGCAGCTTGGCCGAACTAGCGGGAGGGGACTACGAGCAGTACTTC
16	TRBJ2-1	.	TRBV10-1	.	CASSGDSGSSYNEQFF	TGCGCCAGCAGTGGGGACAGCGGGAGCTCCTACAATGAGCAGTTCTTC
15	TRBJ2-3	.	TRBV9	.	CASSVEGDSRDTQYF	TGTGCCAGCAGCGTAGAAGGGGACTCCAGAGATACGCAGTATTTT
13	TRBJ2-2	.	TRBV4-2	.	CASTGGEVGELFF	TGTGCCAGCACTGGAGGGGAAGTCGGGGAGCTGTTTTTT
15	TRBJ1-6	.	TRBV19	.	CASRQTGAANSPLHF	TGTGCCAGTAGACAGACGGGGGCAGCAAATTCACCCCTCCACTTT
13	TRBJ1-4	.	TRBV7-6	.	CASSPQANEKLFF	TGTGCCAGCAGCCCTCAGGCTAATGAAAAACTGTTTTTT
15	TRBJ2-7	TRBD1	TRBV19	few	CASIGWTGGAYEQYF	TGTGCCAGTATAGGGTGGACAGGGGGAGCCTACGAGCAGTACTTC
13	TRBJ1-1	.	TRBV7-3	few	CASSPQMNTEAFF	TGTGCCAGCAGTCCACAGATGAACACTGAAGCTTTCTTT
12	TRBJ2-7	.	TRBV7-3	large	CASSRREGEQYF	TGTGCCAGCAGCCGACGTGAGGGCGAGCAGTACTTC
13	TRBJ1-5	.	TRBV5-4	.	CASSRSDNQPQHF	TGTGCCAGCAGCCGAAGCGACAATCAGCCCCAGCATTTT
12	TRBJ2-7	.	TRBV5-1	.	CASRTDSYEQYF	TGCGCCAGTAGGACAGACTCCTACGAGCAGTACTTC
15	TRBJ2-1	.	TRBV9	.	CASSGREFSYNEQFF	TGTGCCAGCAGCGGAAGGGAGTTCTCCTACAATGAGCAGTTCTTC
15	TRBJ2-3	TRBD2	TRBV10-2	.	CASTGLAAFTDTQYF	TGCGCCAGCACGGGACTAGCGGCCTTCACAGATACGCAGTATTTT
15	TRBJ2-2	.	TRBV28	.	CASSLGGQDTGELFF	TGTGCCAGCAGTTTGGGGGGGCAGGACACCGGGGAGCTGTTTTTT
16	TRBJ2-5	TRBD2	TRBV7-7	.	CASSLRTSGRGETQYF	TGTGCTAGCAGCTTGCGGACTAGCGGGAGAGGAGAGACCCAGTACTTC
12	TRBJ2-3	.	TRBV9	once	CASSVDADTQYF	TGTGCCAGCAGCGTAGACGCGGATACGCAGTATTTT
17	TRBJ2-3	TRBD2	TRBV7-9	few	CASSLYNSGRWTDTQYF	TGTGCCAGCAGCTTGTATAATAGCGGGAGGTGGACAGATACGCAGTATTTT
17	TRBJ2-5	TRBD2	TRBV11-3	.	CASSSGLAGVEEETQYF	TGTGCCAGCAGCTCGGGACTAGCGGGAGTGGAGGAAGAGACCCAGTACTTC
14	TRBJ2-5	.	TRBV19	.	CASSLVEDQETQYF	TGTGCCAGTAGTCTCGTTGAGGACCAAGAGACCCAGTACTTC
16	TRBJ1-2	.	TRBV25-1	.	CASSEYNWGVPYGYTF	TGTGCCAGCAGTGAATATAATTGGGGAGTCCCCTATGGCTACACCTTC
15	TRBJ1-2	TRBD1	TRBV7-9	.	CASSLSTGAVRGYTF	TGTGCCAGCAGCTTATCGACAGGGGCCGTTAGGGGCTACACCTTC
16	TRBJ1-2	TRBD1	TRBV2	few	CASSEAVGQYLLGYTF	TGTGCCAGCAGTGAAGCGGTGGGACAGTATCTTTTAGGCTACACCTTC
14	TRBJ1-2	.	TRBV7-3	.	CASSFGSPFDGYTF	TGTGCCAGCAGCTTCGGCTCCCCGTTTGATGGCTACACCTTC
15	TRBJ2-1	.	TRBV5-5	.	CASSLATGFVGEQFF	TGTGCCAGCAGCTTGGCCACAGGGTTCGTTGGGGAGCAGTTCTTC
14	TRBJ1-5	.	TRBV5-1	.	CASSEQGRGQPQHF	TGCGCCAGCAGCGAGCAGGGTCGCGGTCAGCCCCAGCATTTT
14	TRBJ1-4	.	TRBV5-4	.	CASSLAGQYEKLFF	TGTGCCAGCAGCTTGGCAGGGCAATACGAAAAACTGTTTTTT
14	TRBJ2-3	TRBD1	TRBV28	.	CASRTGQSTDTQYF	TGTGCCAGCAGGACAGGGCAATCCACAGATACGCAGTATTTT